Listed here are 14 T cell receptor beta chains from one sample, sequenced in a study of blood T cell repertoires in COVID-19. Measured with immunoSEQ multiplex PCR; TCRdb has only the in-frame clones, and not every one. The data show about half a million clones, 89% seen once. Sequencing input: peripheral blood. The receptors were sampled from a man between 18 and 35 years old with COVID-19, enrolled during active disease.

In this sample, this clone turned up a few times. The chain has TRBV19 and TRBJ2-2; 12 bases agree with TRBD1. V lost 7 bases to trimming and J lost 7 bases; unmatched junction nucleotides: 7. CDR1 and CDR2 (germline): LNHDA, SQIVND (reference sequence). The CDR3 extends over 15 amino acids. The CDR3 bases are TGTGCCAGTATAAAGGGACAGGGGGCTTACGGGGAGCTGTTTTTT. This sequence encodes CASIKGQGAYGELFF.

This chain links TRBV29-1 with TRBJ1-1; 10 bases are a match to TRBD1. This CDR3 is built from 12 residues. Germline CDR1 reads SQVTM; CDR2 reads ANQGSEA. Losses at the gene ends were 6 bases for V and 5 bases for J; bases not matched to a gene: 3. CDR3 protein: CSVQGQGTEAFF. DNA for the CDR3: TGCAGCGTCCAGGGACAGGGGACTGAAGCTTTCTTT.

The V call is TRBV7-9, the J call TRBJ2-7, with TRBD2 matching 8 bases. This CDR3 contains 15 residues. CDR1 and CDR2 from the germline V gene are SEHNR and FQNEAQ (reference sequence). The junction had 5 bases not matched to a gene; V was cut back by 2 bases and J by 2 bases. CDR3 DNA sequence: TGTGCCAGCAGCTTATTCCCGGGGGGGACCTACGAGCAGTACTTC. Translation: CASSLFPGGTYEQYF.

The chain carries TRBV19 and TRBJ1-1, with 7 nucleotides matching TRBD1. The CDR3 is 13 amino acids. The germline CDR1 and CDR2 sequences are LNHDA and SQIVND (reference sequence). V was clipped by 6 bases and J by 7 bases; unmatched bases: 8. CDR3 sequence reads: CASRLIDRDEAFF. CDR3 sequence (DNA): TGTGCCAGTAGACTAATAGACAGGGATGAAGCTTTCTTT.

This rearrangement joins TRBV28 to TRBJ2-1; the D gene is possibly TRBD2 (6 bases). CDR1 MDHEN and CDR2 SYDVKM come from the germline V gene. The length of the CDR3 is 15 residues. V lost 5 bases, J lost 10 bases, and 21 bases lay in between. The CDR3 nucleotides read TGTGCCAGCAGTCCCGGAGGGGTTGCCCTCAGGGAGCAGTTCTTC. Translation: CASSPGGVALREQFF.

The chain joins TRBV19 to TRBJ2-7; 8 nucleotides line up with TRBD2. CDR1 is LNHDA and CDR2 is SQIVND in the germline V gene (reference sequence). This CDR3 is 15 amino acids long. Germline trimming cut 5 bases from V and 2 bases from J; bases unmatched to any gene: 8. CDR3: CASSPRGGGPYEQYF. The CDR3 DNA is TGTGCCAGTAGTCCTCGGGGGGGAGGGCCCTACGAGCAGTACTTC.

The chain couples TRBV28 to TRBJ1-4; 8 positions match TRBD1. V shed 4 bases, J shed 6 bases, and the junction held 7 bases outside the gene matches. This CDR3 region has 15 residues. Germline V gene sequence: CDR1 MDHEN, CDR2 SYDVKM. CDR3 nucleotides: TGTGCCAGCAGTTCCGGAGGACAGGGACATGAAAAACTGTTTTTT. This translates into CASSSGGQGHEKLFF.

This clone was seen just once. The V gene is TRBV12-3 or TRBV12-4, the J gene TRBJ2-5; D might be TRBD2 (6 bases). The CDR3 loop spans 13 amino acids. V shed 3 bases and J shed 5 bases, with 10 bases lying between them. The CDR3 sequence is CASSFPSGETQYF. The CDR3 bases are TGTGCCAGCAGTTTCCCCAGCGGGGAGACCCAGTACTTC.

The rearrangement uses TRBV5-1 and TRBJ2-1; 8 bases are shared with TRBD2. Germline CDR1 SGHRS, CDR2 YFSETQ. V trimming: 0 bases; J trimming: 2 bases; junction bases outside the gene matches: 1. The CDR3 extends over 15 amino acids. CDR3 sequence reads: CASSLDSGTYNEQFF. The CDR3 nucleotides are TGCGCCAGCAGCTTGGATAGCGGGACCTACAATGAGCAGTTCTTC.

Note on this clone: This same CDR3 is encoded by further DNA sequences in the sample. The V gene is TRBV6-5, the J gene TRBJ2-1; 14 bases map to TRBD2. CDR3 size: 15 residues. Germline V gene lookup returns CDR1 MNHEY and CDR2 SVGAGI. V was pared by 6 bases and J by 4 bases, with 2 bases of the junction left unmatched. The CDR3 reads CASRRLAGGYNEQFF. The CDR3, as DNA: TGTGCCAGCAGGCGACTAGCGGGAGGGTACAATGAGCAGTTCTTC.

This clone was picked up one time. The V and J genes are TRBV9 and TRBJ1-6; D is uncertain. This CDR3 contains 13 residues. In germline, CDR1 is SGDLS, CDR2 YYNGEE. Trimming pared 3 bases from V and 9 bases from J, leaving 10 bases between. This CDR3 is CASSGSRGSPLHF. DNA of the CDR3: TGTGCCAGCAGCGGGTCCCGGGGTTCACCCCTCCACTTT.

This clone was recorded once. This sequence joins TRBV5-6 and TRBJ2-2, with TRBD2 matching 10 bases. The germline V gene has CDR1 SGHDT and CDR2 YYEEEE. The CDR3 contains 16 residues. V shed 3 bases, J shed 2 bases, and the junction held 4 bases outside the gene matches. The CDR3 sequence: CASSSRTSGNTGELFF. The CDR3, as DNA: TGTGCCAGCAGCTCGAGGACTAGCGGAAACACCGGGGAGCTGTTTTTT.

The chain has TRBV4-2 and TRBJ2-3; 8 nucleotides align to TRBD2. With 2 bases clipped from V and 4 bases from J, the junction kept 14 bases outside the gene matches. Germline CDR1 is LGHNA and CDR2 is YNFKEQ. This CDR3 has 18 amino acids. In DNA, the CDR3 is TGTGCCAGCAGCCAAAAAACTACGGGAGGGCCTAACGCAGATACGCAGTATTTT. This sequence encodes CASSQKTTGGPNADTQYF.

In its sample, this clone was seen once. This CDR3 reads CASSLYPPSGPQREGRSYNEQFF. The CDR3 DNA reads TGTGCCAGCAGTTTATACCCCCCTTCCGGCCCGCAGCGGGAGGGCCGCTCCTACAATGAGCAGTTCTTC. The V call is TRBV27, the J call TRBJ2-1, with TRBD2 identical over 10 bases. Germline values: CDR1 MNHEY, CDR2 SMNVEV (reference sequence). The CDR3 is 23 residues long. V lost 1 base and J lost 0; bases outside the gene matches: 21.